Listed below are T cell receptor beta chains from one sample, sequenced in a study of blood T cell repertoires in COVID-19. Produced via immunoSEQ multiplex PCR; TCRdb's table is partial and in-frame only. The repertoire holds more than 95,000 clones, with approximately 86% as singletons. Sequences were obtained from peripheral blood. All receptors derive from a human donor in a cohort sampled during active COVID-19. The CDR3 runs from the conserved cysteine through the conserved F or W. Each record gives: clone size, D gene, V gene, J gene, CDR3 protein, CDR3 DNA. D genes are given only for firm matches. Clone size is given for some rows only: seen once, a few or many times, or a class if the clone is expanded.

>.|.|TRBV27|TRBJ1-2
CASSLSGYGGYTF
TGTGCCAGCAGTTTATCCGGTTATGGTGGCTACACCTTC
>.|.|TRBV6-2/TRBV6-3|TRBJ2-7
CASSYRPGHIYEQYF
TGTGCCAGCAGTTACAGGCCGGGACATATCTACGAGCAGTACTTC
>.|TRBD1|TRBV5-1|TRBJ2-5
CASKTGGAETQYF
TGCGCCAGCAAGACAGGGGGGGCAGAGACCCAGTACTTC
>.|TRBD1|TRBV6-5|TRBJ2-7
CASIPPGQVTYEQYF
TGTGCCAGCATTCCCCCGGGACAGGTAACCTACGAGCAGTACTTC
>few|.|TRBV19|TRBJ1-2
CASSTLGQTSYGYTF
TGTGCCAGTAGTACCCTCGGACAGACCTCCTATGGCTACACCTTC
>.|.|TRBV6-1|TRBJ1-1
CASSEYRGNTEAFF
TGTGCCAGCAGTGAATATCGGGGGAACACTGAAGCTTTCTTT
>few|TRBD1|TRBV14|TRBJ1-6
CASSRGQGLGSPLHF
TGTGCCAGCAGCCGGGGACAGGGGCTAGGTTCACCCCTCCACTTT
>.|.|TRBV7-6|TRBJ1-2
CASSLGPSQGHYGYTF
TGTGCCAGCAGCTTAGGTCCCTCACAGGGACACTATGGCTACACCTTC
>.|TRBD2|TRBV29-1|TRBJ2-7
CSVALAGGPEQYF
TGCAGCGTTGCCCTAGCGGGAGGGCCCGAGCAGTACTTC
>.|TRBD2|TRBV4-2|TRBJ2-2
CASSPGTSGSTTGELFF
TGTGCCAGCAGCCCGGGGACTAGCGGGAGCACCACCGGGGAGCTGTTTTTT
>.|.|TRBV29-1|TRBJ1-4
CSVSRGPTNEKLFF
TGCAGCGTTTCCAGAGGTCCAACTAATGAAAAACTGTTTTTT
>.|.|TRBV4-1|TRBJ2-1
CASSQDGGAGRNEQFF
TGCGCCAGCAGCCAAGATGGAGGAGCTGGGCGCAATGAGCAGTTCTTC
>.|TRBD1|TRBV5-1|TRBJ2-7
CASSFQGDLYEQYF
TGCGCCAGCAGCTTCCAGGGGGACCTCTACGAGCAGTACTTC
>once|.|TRBV7-9|TRBJ1-1
CASSLVGQGNTEAFF
TGTGCCAGCAGCTTAGTGGGACAAGGGAACACTGAAGCTTTCTTT
>.|.|TRBV19|TRBJ1-1
CASIGGTEAFF
TGTGCCAGTATCGGGGGGACTGAAGCTTTCTTT
>.|.|TRBV10-1|TRBJ1-2
CASSERLDYGYTF
TGCGCCAGCAGTGAGCGTTTAGATTATGGCTACACCTTC
>.|TRBD1|TRBV5-6|TRBJ1-1
CASSSPHGTGATKNTEAFF
TGTGCCAGCAGCTCACCCCATGGGACAGGGGCCACAAAAAACACTGAAGCTTTCTTT
>.|TRBD2|TRBV27|TRBJ2-1
CASSFASGHSYNEQFF
TGTGCCAGCAGTTTTGCTAGCGGACACTCCTACAATGAGCAGTTCTTC
>.|TRBD2|TRBV7-2|TRBJ2-7
CASSLAAGSGRGYEQYF
TGTGCCAGCAGCTTAGCGGCGGGTAGCGGGAGGGGTTACGAGCAGTACTTC
>few|TRBD1|TRBV3-1/TRBV3-2|TRBJ2-7
CASSQDREYEQYF
TGTGCCAGCAGCCAGGACAGGGAATACGAGCAGTACTTC
>.|TRBD1|TRBV11-2|TRBJ2-7
CASSLDSGQSHYEQYF
TGTGCCAGCAGCTTGGACTCGGGACAGAGTCACTACGAGCAGTACTTC
>.|.|TRBV6-1|TRBJ1-1
CASSEGLGVKTEAFF
TGTGCCAGCAGTGAAGGCCTCGGGGTGAAGACTGAAGCTTTCTTT
>.|TRBD1|TRBV4-2|TRBJ1-6
CASSQVVTGGNSPLHF
TGTGCCAGCAGCCAAGTAGTCACAGGGGGTAATTCACCCCTCCACTTT
>.|.|TRBV6-4|TRBJ1-3
CASSDSKQAVTGNTIYF
TGTGCCAGCAGTGACTCGAAACAGGCCGTAACTGGAAACACCATATATTTT
>.|.|TRBV9|TRBJ2-5
CASSVDPDQETQYF
TGTGCCAGCAGCGTAGACCCGGACCAAGAGACCCAGTACTTC
>.|.|TRBV5-1|TRBJ1-1
CASSLASGGTEAFF
TGCGCCAGCAGCTTGGCTTCCGGGGGCACTGAAGCTTTCTTT
>.|.|TRBV5-1|TRBJ2-1
CASSFGGPSSYNEQFF
TGCGCCAGCAGCTTTGGGGGCCCCAGTTCCTACAATGAGCAGTTCTTC
>.|.|TRBV5-1|TRBJ2-7
CASSLGLRGLYEQYF
TGCGCCAGCAGCTTAGGCCTCAGGGGATTGTACGAGCAGTACTTC
>.|.|TRBV6-2/TRBV6-3|TRBJ2-3
CASSYWEGTDTQYF
TGTGCCAGCAGTTATTGGGAGGGCACAGATACGCAGTATTTT
>.|TRBD1|TRBV28|TRBJ1-1
CASSLWDRGRTEAFF
TGTGCCAGCAGTTTATGGGACAGGGGAAGGACTGAAGCTTTCTTT
>.|TRBD1|TRBV5-4|TRBJ2-3
CASSPTGSDTQYF
TGTGCCAGCAGCCCGACAGGGTCAGATACGCAGTATTTT
>once|TRBD2|TRBV30|TRBJ2-7
CAWRTSGNYEQYF
TGTGCCTGGAGGACTAGCGGGAACTACGAGCAGTACTTC
>.|TRBD1|TRBV27|TRBJ2-1
CASAPGTGIYNEQFF
TGTGCCAGCGCGCCCGGGACAGGGATCTACAATGAGCAGTTCTTC
>.|.|TRBV5-5|TRBJ1-5
CASSFGEREPQHF
TGTGCCAGCAGCTTTGGGGAGAGGGAGCCCCAGCATTTT
>.|.|TRBV11-2|TRBJ1-5
CASSLDGGSNQPQHF
TGTGCCAGCAGCTTAGACGGGGGTAGCAATCAGCCCCAGCATTTT
>once|.|TRBV4-1|TRBJ1-5
CASSQAGLQPQHF
TGCGCCAGCAGCCAAGCAGGCCTCCAGCCCCAGCATTTT
>.|.|TRBV10-1|TRBJ2-3
CASSPTSGTGIDTQYF
TGCGCCAGCAGTCCAACTAGCGGGACAGGGATTGATACGCAGTATTTT
>.|.|TRBV4-3|TRBJ2-2
CASSLSGEGVTGELFF
TGCGCCAGCAGCCTCTCGGGGGAGGGGGTCACCGGGGAGCTGTTTTTT
>.|.|TRBV2|TRBJ2-2
CASFPTIRGTGELFF
TGTGCCAGCTTCCCCACAATCAGGGGCACCGGGGAGCTGTTTTTT
>.|.|TRBV5-1|TRBJ2-1
CASSSPAGAAYNEQFF
TGCGCCAGCAGCTCCCCCGCGGGGGCGGCCTACAATGAGCAGTTCTTC
>.|TRBD1|TRBV19|TRBJ1-2
CASGDRSYGYTF
TGTGCCAGTGGGGACAGAAGCTATGGCTACACCTTC
>.|.|TRBV28|TRBJ2-3
CASSSDGRLSSSTDTQYF
TGTGCCAGCAGTTCCGATGGGAGGCTATCCTCTAGCACAGATACGCAGTATTTT
>.|.|TRBV18|TRBJ1-1
CASSPGGNTEAFF
TGTGCCAGCTCACCAGGGGGCAACACTGAAGCTTTCTTT
>.|.|TRBV21-1|TRBJ2-5
CASSKGGGLAGSRASGSSQETQYF
TGTGCCAGCAGCAAAGGGGGGGGTCTGGCAGGGAGTAGGGCTAGCGGGAGTAGTCAAGAGACCCAGTACTTC
>.|.|TRBV30|TRBJ1-5
CAWNRESNQPQHF
TGTGCCTGGAACAGGGAGAGCAATCAGCCCCAGCATTTT
>.|.|TRBV29-1|TRBJ2-3
CSVGASQYF
TGCAGCGTTGGCGCGTCGCAGTATTTT
>.|.|TRBV5-1|TRBJ1-2
CASSLAESNYGYTF
TGCGCCAGCAGCTTGGCCGAGTCGAACTATGGCTACACCTTC
>.|TRBD2|TRBV4-3|TRBJ2-7
CASSQDLLAGVREQYF
TGCGCCAGCAGCCAAGATCTGTTAGCGGGGGTGCGCGAGCAGTACTTC
>.|TRBD2|TRBV15|TRBJ2-7
CATSGGAAGDYEQYF
TGTGCCACCAGCGGAGGGGCCGCGGGGGACTACGAGCAGTACTTC
>.|.|TRBV5-6|TRBJ1-3
CASSLGLGARKLTNTIYF
TGTGCCAGCAGCTTGGGGTTAGGGGCCCGAAAGCTTACAAACACCATATATTTT
>once|TRBD2|TRBV28|TRBJ2-2
CASSWSSGSRDTGELFF
TGTGCCAGCAGTTGGTCTAGCGGGAGTCGTGACACCGGGGAGCTGTTTTTT
>few|TRBD1|TRBV5-1|TRBJ1-3
CASSLGQGAVGNTIYF
TGCGCCAGCAGCTTGGGACAGGGGGCTGTTGGAAACACCATATATTTT
>.|TRBD1|TRBV6-5|TRBJ1-3
CASSRTGRGNTIYF
TGTGCCAGCAGTAGGACAGGGCGGGGAAACACCATATATTTT